This TCR beta chain was obtained from a study of shared clonotypes between healthy human individuals. Positive CCR7 selection of CD45RO-negative cells yielded the naive CD8 cells, and terminally differentiated effector memory CD45RA+ cells were excluded. Germline CDR1 SGHRS, CDR2 YFSETQ. The CDR3 sequence is 14 residues long. With 4 bases removed from V and 2 bases from J, the gap between germline ends came to 12 bases. Profiled with immunoSEQ multiplex PCR; TCRdb holds only in-frame clones, not every one. The table has around 2,000,000 clones, roughly 95% seen once; the top ten hold more than 0.95%.

The sequenced material came from naive CD8+ T cells sorted from blood. The rearrangement uses TRBV5-1 and TRBJ2-5; D may correspond to TRBD1 or TRBD2 (6 bases each). The source is a man between 18 and 29 years old in good health. In DNA form, the CDR3 reads TGCGCCAGCAGCCCGGCGGGGACACAAGAGACCCAGTACTTC. Translating gives CASSPAGTQETQYF.